This T cell receptor beta chain is from a study of T-cell memory formation after mild COVID-19. TCRdb re-called the 5' RACE reads through MiXCR, storing one row per CDR3 protein. The sample comprises 100,000 to 150,000 distinct CDR3 sequences, over 15% of which are singletons, and 5.2% rests with the top ten. Overall study results and limits: Among clones contracting day 15 to 85, CD4/CD8 was balanced, whereas later expanders leaned CD4+. Memory sampled before infection contained some responding clones, suggesting cross-reactive memory joined.

Concerning this clonotype: What it binds is unknown.

Germline CDR1 and CDR2: LGHNA and YNFKEQ. The CDR3 covers 13 residues. The V end lost 0 bases, the J end lost 5 bases, and 6 bases lay between the germline ends. The sequence was collected from a man aged 18 to 30 who had mild COVID-19 (a few samples of this study predate the infection). Cell type and time point are not known. Sequenced material: PBMCs or a T cell subset sorted from them (not recorded which). The chain joins TRBV4-2 to TRBJ2-3; D not certain. Here the CDR3 reads CASSQDPIDTQYF. CDR3 sequence (DNA): TGTGCCAGCAGCCAAGATCCGATAGATACGCAGTATTTT.